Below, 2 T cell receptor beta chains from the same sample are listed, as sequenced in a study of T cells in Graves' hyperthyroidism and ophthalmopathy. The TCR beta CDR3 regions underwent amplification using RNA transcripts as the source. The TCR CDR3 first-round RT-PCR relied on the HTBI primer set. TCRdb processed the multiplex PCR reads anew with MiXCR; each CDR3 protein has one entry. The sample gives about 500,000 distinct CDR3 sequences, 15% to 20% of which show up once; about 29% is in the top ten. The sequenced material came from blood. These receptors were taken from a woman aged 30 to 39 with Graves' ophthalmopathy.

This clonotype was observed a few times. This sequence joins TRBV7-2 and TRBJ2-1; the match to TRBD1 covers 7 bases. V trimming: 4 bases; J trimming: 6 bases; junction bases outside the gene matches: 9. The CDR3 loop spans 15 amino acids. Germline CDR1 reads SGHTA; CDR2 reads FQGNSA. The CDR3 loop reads CASSSLVGGLNEQFF. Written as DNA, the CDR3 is TGTGCCAGCAGCTCGTTAGTAGGGGGCCTCAATGAGCAGTTCTTC.

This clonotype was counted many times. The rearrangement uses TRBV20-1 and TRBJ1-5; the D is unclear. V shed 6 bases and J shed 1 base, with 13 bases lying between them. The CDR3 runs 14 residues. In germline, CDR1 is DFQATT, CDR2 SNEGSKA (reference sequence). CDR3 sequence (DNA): TGCAGTGCCCAGACGCGAAGGAGCAATCAGCCCCAGCATTTT. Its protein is CSAQTRRSNQPQHF.